These T cell receptor beta chains were read from a single sample in a study of blood T cell repertoires in COVID-19. The table came from immunoSEQ multiplex PCR; TCRdb's copy has only in-frame clones and leaves some out. The table records fewer than 250,000 clones, around 81% of them present only once. The sample taken for sequencing was PBMCs or T cells enriched from blood (not recorded which). Receptors originate from a woman in her thirties or forties with acute COVID-19. CDR3s include the opening cysteine and the closing phenylalanine or tryptophan. Fields, in order: V gene, J gene, CDR3 protein.

v_gene: TRBV7-2
j_gene: TRBJ2-3
CDR3aa: CASSGRKTSMDTQYF

v_gene: TRBV10-1
j_gene: TRBJ2-1
CDR3aa: CASNNRAPGNEQFF

v_gene: TRBV7-6
j_gene: TRBJ1-1
CDR3aa: CASSRGQGTEAFF

v_gene: TRBV6-5
j_gene: TRBJ1-6
CDR3aa: CASSSPTGENSPLHF

v_gene: TRBV30
j_gene: TRBJ1-4
CDR3aa: CALQGNEKLFF

v_gene: TRBV12-5
j_gene: TRBJ2-1
CDR3aa: CASGLVEAGGINEQFF

v_gene: TRBV7-9
j_gene: TRBJ1-1
CDR3aa: CASSHGTGTLNTEAFF

v_gene: TRBV2
j_gene: TRBJ1-6
CDR3aa: CASSSFRQGAGSPLHF

v_gene: TRBV5-5
j_gene: TRBJ1-1
CDR3aa: CASSLALNTEAFF

v_gene: TRBV28
j_gene: TRBJ1-5
CDR3aa: CASSPHGGGDDQPQHF

v_gene: TRBV29-1
j_gene: TRBJ1-5
CDR3aa: CSVATGTDQPQHF

v_gene: TRBV7-2
j_gene: TRBJ2-3
CDR3aa: CASSPYLFSGNTDTQYF

v_gene: TRBV5-6
j_gene: TRBJ1-4
CDR3aa: CASSLRGVGMYEKLFF

v_gene: TRBV9
j_gene: TRBJ1-4
CDR3aa: CASSPTAYNEKLFF

v_gene: TRBV13
j_gene: TRBJ1-1
CDR3aa: CASSLRPDTEAFF

v_gene: TRBV7-9
j_gene: TRBJ2-2
CDR3aa: CAIADMINTGELFF